The next 11 T cell receptor beta chains were all read from a single sample in a study of tissue T cells after allogeneic stem cell transplantation. This table comes from immunoSEQ multiplex PCR, and its TCRdb copy is limited to in-frame clones, with some not included. This sample has around 50,000 clones, with over 70% found just once. Specimen: sorted cells pooled from one or two spleens. These receptors all come from a pool of C57BL/6 mice in good health.

Concerning this clone itself: Gene names and germline match the mouse. The CDR3 is cut off 1 residue early in the read; its end comes from the germline J gene. The V and J genes are TRBV19 and TRBJ1-1; D gene ambiguous. CDR1 FNHDT and CDR2 SITEND come from the germline V gene (reference sequence). V was clipped by 1 base and J by 2 bases, with 9 bases between them. This CDR3 has 14 amino acids. CDR3 sequence reads: CASSIPRPNTEVFF. The sequenced part of the CDR3 DNA is TGTGCCAGCAGTATACCCAGGCCTAACACAGAAGTCTTC. Full variable domain (rest looked up from reference TRBV19 and TRBJ1-1): GGIITQTPKFLIGQEGQKLTLKCQQNFNHDTMYWYRQDSGKGLRLIYYSITENDLQKGDLSEGYDASREKKSSFSLTVTSAQKNEMAVFLCASSIPRPNTEVFFGKGTRLTVV.

With regard to this clone: Genes here carry mouse names. The read terminates 1 residue before the CDR3 end, so the remaining end is supplied by the germline J gene. The chain links TRBV13-2 to TRBJ2-5, with 9 bases lining up with TRBD2. This CDR3 comprises 14 residues. In germline, CDR1 is NNHNN, CDR2 SYGAGS (reference sequence). The V segment lost 5 bases and the J segment 4 bases; nucleotides outside the gene matches: 5. CDR3 bases read: TGTGCCAGCGGGGAGAGACTGGGGGAAGACACCCAGTAC. Encoded protein: CASGERLGEDTQY. The whole CDR3 reads CASGERLGEDTQYF.

Details on this clone: Each gene name is a mouse one. The CDR3 here is CAWSLAGEDTEVFF. The CDR3 DNA, read in part, is TGTGCCTGGAGTCTAGCGGGGGAAGACACAGAAGTCTTC. The chain carries TRBV31 and TRBJ1-1; maybe TRBD1 (5 bases). The read halts 1 residue ahead of the CDR3 end, with the missing end drawn from the germline J gene. CDR1 is GKSSPN and CDR2 is SITVG in the germline V gene. With 0 bases removed from V and 3 bases from J, the gap between germline ends came to 11 bases. The CDR3 length is 14 residues.

This clone was counted a few times. Gene names and germline match the mouse. The DNA ends 1 residue before the CDR3 does, and the rest of the CDR3 is filled in from the germline J gene. This rearrangement joins TRBV29 to TRBJ2-7, with no clear D. The CDR3 extends over 12 amino acids. Germline V gene data show CDR1 as MSHET and CDR2 as SYDVDS. V lost 6 bases, J lost 4 bases, and 10 bases lay in between. CDR3 sequence reads: CASSPWQYEQYF. CDR3 DNA, as far as it was read: TGTGCTAGCAGCCCGTGGCAGTATGAACAGTAC. The entire variable domain, with the rest obtained from reference TRBV29 and TRBJ2-7, is as follows: DMKVTQMPRYLIKRMGENVLLECGQDMSHETMYWYRQDPGLGLQLIYISYDVDSNSEGDIPKGYRVSRKKREHFSLILDSAKTNQTSVYFCASSPWQYEQYFGPGTRLTVL.

Concerning this clone itself: The gene symbols are mouse symbols. The CDR3 extends 1 residue past the end of the read, so its final part is completed from the germline J gene. In the same sample, other DNA sequences code for this CDR3. This rearrangement joins TRBV19 to TRBJ1-1; a weak D match, TRBD1 (6 bases). CDR3 length: 13 residues. V was shortened by 6 bases and J by 0 bases, with 9 bases between the two germline ends. CDR1 FNHDT and CDR2 SITEND come from the germline V gene (reference sequence). CDR3 DNA, as far as it was read: TGTGCCAGCAAGGGACAAGCAAACACAGAAGTCTTC. Protein sequence: CASKGQANTEVF. The whole CDR3 region reads CASKGQANTEVFF.

Details on this clone: Any gene name here is a mouse gene name. The read terminates 1 residue before the CDR3 end, so the remaining end is supplied by the germline J gene. The V gene is TRBV2, the J gene TRBJ2-5, with D maybe TRBD1 (6 bases). The CDR3 totals 15 residues. CDR1 is LGHNA, CDR2 YSYQKL, per germline. V lost 1 base and J lost 1, with 9 bases in between. CDR3 sequence reads: CASSQAGAYQDTQYF. Incomplete CDR3 DNA: TGTGCCAGCAGCCAAGCAGGGGCCTACCAAGACACCCAGTAC.

With respect to this clone: These gene names are mouse names. The read is 1 residue too short to cover the CDR3 end, so that end is filled in from the germline J gene. The chain employs TRBV14 and TRBJ1-1; perhaps TRBD1 as D (5 bases). This CDR3 contains 13 residues. V was pared by 4 bases and J by 3 bases, with 10 bases between. Germline V lookup: CDR1 SGHDT, CDR2 FRDEAV. Incomplete CDR3 DNA: TGTGCCAGCAGTCCCTCAGGGTACACAGAAGTCTTC. It is translated as CASSPSGYTEVF. The entire CDR3 protein reads CASSPSGYTEVFF.

Turning to this clone: The germline and genes are mouse ones. The sequenced fragment ends 1 residue before the CDR3 boundary, so the rest is inferred from the germline J gene. The chain joins TRBV12-2 to TRBJ2-5; D might be TRBD1 or TRBD2, each matching 5 bases. The CDR3 is made up of 14 amino acids. V lost 2 bases and J lost 0, with 8 bases in between. Germline CDR1 and CDR2: SGHLS and HYDKME. The CDR3 loop is CASSHRDNQDTQYF. The CDR3 bases that were read are TGTGCCAGCTCTCACCGGGACAACCAAGACACCCAGTAC.

On this clone: One end of the junction varies from germline; a read error may be responsible. Mouse gene names and germline throughout. The read terminates 1 residue before the CDR3 end, so the remaining end is supplied by the germline J gene. The chain carries TRBV14 and TRBJ2-2; 12 bases are shared with TRBD2. Germline values: CDR1 SGHDT, CDR2 FRDEAV. This CDR3 has 15 amino acids. The CDR3 DNA, read in part, is TGTGCCAGCACCATGACTGGGGGGGCGACCGGGCGGCTCTAC. It translates to CASTMTGGATGRLY. The full-length CDR3 reads as CASTMTGGATGRLYF.

Points on this clone: The genes are named according to mouse. The DNA ends 1 residue before the CDR3 does, and the rest of the CDR3 is filled in from the germline J gene. The V call is TRBV13-2, the J call TRBJ2-4; D call uncertain. V shed 2 bases and J shed 1 base, with 8 bases lying between them. Germline lookup yields CDR1 NNHNN and CDR2 SYGAGS (reference sequence). The CDR3 is 14 amino acids. The CDR3 reads CASGESGGQNTLYF. The sequenced CDR3 bases are TGTGCCAGCGGTGAATCTGGAGGTCAAAACACCTTGTAC.

This clone was observed a few times. The germline and genes are mouse ones. The read is 1 residue too short to cover the CDR3 end, so that end is filled in from the germline J gene. Other DNA sequences in this sample translate to the same CDR3. V usage is TRBV4 and J usage is TRBJ2-7; 11 bases map to TRBD1. The V gene's germline CDR1 is LGHDT and CDR2 YNNKQL (reference sequence). V shed 5 bases, J shed 3 bases, and the junction held 3 bases outside the gene matches. The CDR3 totals 14 residues. The chain's CDR3 is CASSPGTGGYEQYF. Partial CDR3 DNA: TGTGCCAGCAGCCCCGGGACAGGGGGCTATGAACAGTAC.